Listed below are T cell receptor beta chains from one sample, sequenced in a study of human T cells and chemical hapten exposure. TCRdb reanalysed the RACE reads using MiXCR and keeps one entry per CDR3 protein. The sample lists roughly 60,000 distinct CDR3 sequences, 9.5% to 15% occurring once. The sample in question was whole blood, obtained in connection with sensitization to the hapten diphenylcyclopropenone (DPC). These TCRs come from a man younger than 45 with alopecia areata. Some clones in this sample may be carry-over from other donors' samples. Both conserved end residues are part of each CDR3.

V gene,J gene,CDR3 length,CDR3 protein
TRBV5-1,TRBJ2-3,15,CASSRGQVRTDTQYF
TRBV2,TRBJ2-6,16,CASRTSTGAGANVLTF
TRBV3-1,TRBJ1-1,14,CASSQAGWGTEAFF
TRBV12-3/TRBV12-4,TRBJ1-1,16,CASRLSGQWANTEAFF
TRBV28,TRBJ1-2,12,CASTQTDYGYTF
TRBV5-1,TRBJ1-2,14,CASSSTTANYGYTF
TRBV7-8,TRBJ1-1,14,CASSTTGVGTEAFF
TRBV29-1,TRBJ2-7,13,CSVRTGSSYEQYF
TRBV28,TRBJ1-2,14,CASSLTGGGYGYTF
TRBV3-1,TRBJ2-2,14,CASSRGGDRSELFF
TRBV29-1,TRBJ2-7,15,CSVEFRQGNDFEQYF
TRBV5-4,TRBJ1-5,13,CASSLNRDQPQHF
TRBV20-1,TRBJ1-2,15,CSAIFPPGANYGYTF
TRBV7-2,TRBJ1-5,12,CASSLDYQPQHF
TRBV6-2/TRBV6-3,TRBJ2-1,15,CASSLGTVSYNEQFF
TRBV6-5,TRBJ1-2,15,CASSYTGRNLYGYTF
TRBV7-8,TRBJ1-1,13,CASSSRRGAEVFF
TRBV19,TRBJ1-2,12,CATKTGLDGYTF
TRBV19,TRBJ2-2,19,CASSPNRGQAGAPTGELFF
TRBV29-1,TRBJ1-1,14,CSVESRQEVTEAFF
TRBV11-2,TRBJ1-3,13,CASSAGTVYTIYF
TRBV20-1,TRBJ2-7,12,CSASLNSYEQYF
TRBV20-1,TRBJ2-7,13,CSATPGTGREQYF